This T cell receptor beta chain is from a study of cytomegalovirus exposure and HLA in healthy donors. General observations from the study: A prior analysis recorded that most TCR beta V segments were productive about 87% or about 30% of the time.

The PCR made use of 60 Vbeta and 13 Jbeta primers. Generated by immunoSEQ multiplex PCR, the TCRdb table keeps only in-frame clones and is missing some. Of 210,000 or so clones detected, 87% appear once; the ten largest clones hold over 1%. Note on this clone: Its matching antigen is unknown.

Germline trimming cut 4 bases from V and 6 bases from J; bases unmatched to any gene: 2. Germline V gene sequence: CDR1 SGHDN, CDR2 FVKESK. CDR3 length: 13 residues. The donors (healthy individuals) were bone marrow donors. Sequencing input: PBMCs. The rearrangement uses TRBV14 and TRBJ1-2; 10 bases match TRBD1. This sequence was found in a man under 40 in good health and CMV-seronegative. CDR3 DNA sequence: TGTGCCAGCAGCCCGGGACAGGGGCATGGCTACACCTTC. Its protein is CASSPGQGHGYTF.